This record concerns one T cell receptor beta chain sequence. These data come from a study of shared clonotypes between healthy human individuals. Deep-level assay runs were performed. The repertoire was sequenced with immunoSEQ multiplex PCR; TCRdb's copy has only in-frame clones and lacks some. The sample lists 2 million to 2.5 million clones, approximately 96% occurring once. Deletions cut 2 bases from V and 4 bases from J, with 8 bases between. Germline CDR1 SGHAT, CDR2 FQDESV (reference sequence). This CDR3 has 13 amino acids. The sequencing sample was made of naive CD4+ T cells sorted from blood. Subset of the sample: CD45RA+ positively selected. V and J are TRBV11-1 and TRBJ1-1, with D possibly TRBD1 on 5 matching bases. The TCR comes from a man younger than 30 in good health. The CDR3 region has the DNA TGTGCCAGCAGCTTAAGGGGTGGCACTGAAGCTTTCTTT. Translated, it gives CASSLRGGTEAFF.